A single sample is the source of the 18 T cell receptor beta chains below, sequenced in a study of cytomegalovirus exposure and HLA in healthy donors. The primer mix had 60 Vbeta and 13 Jbeta primers. The protocol was immunoSEQ multiplex PCR, while the TCRdb copy is restricted to in-frame clones and leaves out a portion. This table holds 90,000 to 100,000 clones, roughly three quarters found once. Specimen: PBMCs. Receptors were obtained from a female donor in good health and CMV-seronegative.

This clone showed up just a few times. This chain links TRBV29-1 with TRBJ2-3, with 9 bases aligning to TRBD1. The J segment lost 5 bases and the V segment lost 7 bases, leaving 7 bases of the junction unmatched. This CDR3 comprises 13 residues. CDR1 and CDR2 from the germline V gene are SQVTM and ANQGSEA. The CDR3: CSAMGQGQDTQYF. CDR3 coding DNA: TGCAGCGCCATGGGACAGGGACAAGATACGCAGTATTTT.

J is TRBJ2-3 and V is TRBV7-3; unclear D gene. Germline CDR1 is SGHTA and CDR2 is FQGTGA. This CDR3 comprises 13 residues. Deletions cut 2 bases from V and 0 bases from J, with 3 bases between. The CDR3, as DNA: TGTGCCAGCAGCTTATCTAGCACAGATACGCAGTATTTT. It specifies CASSLSSTDTQYF.

The chain is built from TRBV9 and TRBJ1-6; TRBD1 aligns across 7 bases. The CDR3 loop spans 14 amino acids. V shed 3 bases, J shed 8 bases, and the junction held 5 bases outside the gene matches. Germline V gene data show CDR1 as SGDLS and CDR2 as YYNGEE. This chain's CDR3 is CASSGGQAHSPLHF. The CDR3, as DNA: TGTGCCAGCAGCGGCGGACAGGCCCATTCACCCCTCCACTTT. Combining the CDR3 with reference TRBV9 and TRBJ1-6 gives the whole variable domain DSGVTQTPKHLITATGQRVTLRCSPRSGDLSVYWYQQSLDQGLQFLIQYYNGEERAKGNILERFSAQQFPDLHSELNLSSLELGDSALYFCASSGGQAHSPLHFGNGTRLTVT.

The rearrangement links TRBV19 to TRBJ2-7; the match to TRBD1 covers 11 bases. The CDR3 spans 16 residues. Trimming took 2 bases from V and 7 from J; bases not matched to a gene: 10. Germline V CDR1 and CDR2: LNHDA, SQIVND (reference sequence). The CDR3 DNA is TGTGCCAGTAGTATACCGCCAGGACAGGGGGCGAGAGAGCAGTACTTC. Its protein is CASSIPPGQGAREQYF.

The chain uses TRBV29-1 and TRBJ1-2; a weak D match, TRBD1 (5 bases). The CDR3 extends over 12 amino acids. V lost 2 bases and J lost 7, with 11 bases in between. Per the germline V gene, CDR1 is SQVTM and CDR2 is ANQGSEA. The CDR3 sequence is CSVEPQRGGYTF. In nucleotides, the CDR3 is TGCAGCGTTGAACCCCAAAGGGGTGGCTACACCTTC.

This chain uses TRBV11-1 with TRBJ1-3, with TRBD1 as a possible D gene (6 bases). The germline V gene encodes CDR1 SGHAT and CDR2 FQDESV (reference sequence). This CDR3 has 16 amino acids. Trimming cost V 5 bases and J 2 bases, with 16 bases left between them. Here the CDR3 reads CASSHPGTKTGNTIYF. CDR3 DNA: TGTGCCAGCAGCCATCCCGGGACAAAAACTGGAAACACCATATATTTT.

This chain connects TRBV5-4 to TRBJ2-1; tentatively, D is TRBD1 (6 bases). Trimming pared 4 bases from V and 4 bases from J, leaving 12 bases between. Germline values: CDR1 SGHNT, CDR2 YYREEE (reference sequence). This CDR3 comprises 14 residues. The chain's CDR3 is CASSRDNRYNEQFF. CDR3 sequence (DNA): TGTGCCAGCAGCCGGGACAATCGGTACAATGAGCAGTTCTTC.

The gene calls are TRBV9 and TRBJ2-3, with 9 bases fitting TRBD2. J lost 3 bases, V lost 4 bases, and 3 bases had no gene match. This CDR3 has 14 amino acids. Germline V CDR1 and CDR2: SGDLS, YYNGEE. The DNA for the CDR3 is TGTGCCAGCAGCCCAACTAGCGGGACAGATACGCAGTATTTT. Encoded protein: CASSPTSGTDTQYF.

The genes are TRBV12-5 and TRBJ2-6; 7 nucleotides agree with TRBD1. Unmatched junction bases numbered 8, after V lost 3 bases and J lost 12 bases. Germline V gene data show CDR1 as LGHNT and CDR2 as FRNRAP. This CDR3 has 14 residues. The CDR3 sequence is CASGFSTGSTVLTF. The CDR3 DNA sequence: TGTGCTAGTGGTTTTTCGACAGGGTCGACCGTCCTGACTTTC.

This rearrangement joins TRBV7-3 to TRBJ2-5, with D tentatively TRBD1 (6 bases). Deletions cut 5 bases from V and 2 bases from J, with 9 bases between. The CDR3 length is 13 residues. Germline CDR1 and CDR2: SGHTA and FQGTGA. The CDR3 region is CASSPDRQETQYF. The CDR3 coding sequence is TGTGCCAGCAGCCCGGACAGACAAGAGACCCAGTACTTC.

The V and J genes are TRBV6-5 and TRBJ1-1, with TRBD1 identical over 9 bases. This CDR3 region has 15 residues. The germline V gene encodes CDR1 MNHEY and CDR2 SVGAGI. V gave up 6 bases and J gave up 1 base; unmatched junction bases: 6. In nucleotides, the CDR3 is TGTGCCAGCAGAAGGGGACAGGGAAGGAACACTGAAGCTTTCTTT. Its protein is CASRRGQGRNTEAFF.

This clone showed up just a few times. J is TRBJ1-1 and V is TRBV5-1, with no clear D. The germline gives CDR1 SGHRS, CDR2 YFSETQ. The CDR3 covers 12 residues. Trimming took 2 bases from V and 7 from J, leaving 9 bases between them. In nucleotides, the CDR3 is TGCGCCAGCAGCTTTTCAGGCCTTGAAGCTTTCTTT. Translating gives CASSFSGLEAFF. The full variable domain, its missing parts supplied by reference TRBV5-1 and TRBJ1-1, is KAGVTQTPRYLIKTRGQQVTLSCSPISGHRSVSWYQQTPGQGLQFLFEYFSETQRNKGNFPGRFSGRQFSNSRSEMNVSTLELGDSALYLCASSFSGLEAFFGQGTRLTVV.

CDR3 DNA: TGTGCCAGCACCTCCCCTAGCGGGAGGGCCGAGCAGTTCTTC. Protein sequence: CASTSPSGRAEQFF. The chain carries TRBV7-9 and TRBJ2-1, with 12 positions matching TRBD2. CDR3 length: 14 amino acids. The germline gives CDR1 SEHNR, CDR2 FQNEAQ (reference sequence). V dropped 7 bases and J dropped 10; count of bases not matched to a gene: 8. Full variable domain (missing parts from reference TRBV7-9 and TRBJ2-1): DTGVSQNPRHKITKRGQNVTFRCDPISEHNRLYWYRQTLGQGPEFLTYFQNEAQLEKSRLLSDRFSAERPKGSFSTLEIQRTEQGDSAMYLCASTSPSGRAEQFFGPGTRLTVL.

The genes are TRBV29-1 and TRBJ2-1; D is possibly TRBD2 (6 bases). Trimming stripped 3 bases from V and 8 bases from J, with 14 bases between. Germline values: CDR1 SQVTM, CDR2 ANQGSEA. The length of the CDR3 is 13 residues. The CDR3 spells CSVEWGVGHEQFF. In DNA form, the CDR3 reads TGCAGCGTTGAGTGGGGGGTGGGGCATGAGCAGTTCTTC.

The genes are TRBV6-1 and TRBJ2-3; TRBD1 is a possible D gene (5 bases). Germline CDR1 is MNHNS and CDR2 is SASEGT. The CDR3 is 14 amino acids. Trimming took 5 bases from V and 4 from J, leaving 13 bases between them. The CDR3 loop is CASSLQAEADTQYF. CDR3 DNA: TGTGCCAGCAGTTTACAGGCAGAGGCAGATACGCAGTATTTT.

The chain is built from TRBV5-5 and TRBJ2-5, with D tentatively TRBD2 (6 bases). Germline CDR1 SGHKS, CDR2 YYEKEE (reference sequence). This CDR3 contains 14 residues. Trimming cost V 0 bases and J 5 bases, with 11 bases left between them. DNA for the CDR3: TGTGCCAGCAGCTTGGACCCTAGCGTCGAGACCCAGTACTTC. Protein product: CASSLDPSVETQYF.

There are a few counts of this clone. This chain uses TRBV29-1 with TRBJ2-3; D is possibly TRBD2 (5 bases). This CDR3 comprises 14 residues. From germline, CDR1 is SQVTM and CDR2 ANQGSEA. Trimming stripped 5 bases from V and 2 bases from J, with 14 bases between. The CDR3 DNA reads TGCAGCGTTCACGGGCAGACTAACACAGATACGCAGTATTTT. The encoded protein is CSVHGQTNTDTQYF.

This chain connects TRBV28 to TRBJ2-5, with 8 bases lining up with TRBD1. The better agreement between TRBJ2-7 and the DNA end casts doubt on the J call. This CDR3 has 15 amino acids. The germline V gene has CDR1 MDHEN and CDR2 SYDVKM. The CDR3 loop reads CAGGGQGRGSYEQYF. CDR3 DNA: TGTGCCGGGGGAGGACAGGGCCGGGGCTCCTACGAGCAGTACTTC.